The 10 T cell receptor beta chains listed next were all sequenced from one sample in a study of response to subunit inactivated influenza vaccine. In TCRdb, the RT-PCR reads were re-called with MiXCR into one record per CDR3 protein. The table has 200,000 to 300,000 distinct CDR3 sequences, approximately 12% seen once. Here the sequenced sample was non-naive T cells sorted from PBMCs, taken around two weeks before vaccination. All receptors come from a man in his fifties or sixties who received an inactivated influenza vaccine.

The V and J genes are TRBV27 and TRBJ2-1, with D possibly matching TRBD2 (6 bases). Germline V gives CDR1 MNHEY, CDR2 SMNVEV (reference sequence). The CDR3 extends over 13 amino acids. The V gene lost 2 bases and the J gene lost 4 bases, with 6 bases spanning the gap. CDR3: CASSLLAYNEQFF. CDR3 nucleotides: TGTGCCAGCAGTTTACTAGCGTACAATGAGCAGTTCTTC.

This chain links TRBV6-2 or TRBV6-3 with TRBJ1-1; D is uncertain. This CDR3 contains 13 residues. Germline-derived CDR1 and CDR2 are MNHEY and SVGEGT. Trimming removed 7 bases at V and 1 base at J, with 10 bases between. The DNA of the CDR3 is TGTGCCAGCACTCGCGACGGGAACACTGAAGCTTTCTTT. Protein: CASTRDGNTEAFF.

A few counts support this clonotype. This rearrangement joins TRBV27 to TRBJ2-7; D remains ambiguous. The CDR3 is made up of 14 amino acids. V gave up 5 bases and J gave up 0 bases, with 11 bases separating them. Germline V lookup: CDR1 MNHEY, CDR2 SMNVEV (reference sequence). The CDR3 loop reads CASSMESSSYEQYF. The CDR3 DNA is TGTGCCAGCAGTATGGAGTCCAGCTCCTACGAGCAGTACTTC.

This clonotype occurred a few times. The rearrangement uses TRBV6-1 and TRBJ2-7, with unresolved D. The CDR3 is 15 residues long. Trimming shortened V by 1 base and J by 0 bases, and 10 bases separated the two germline ends. From germline, CDR1 is MNHNS and CDR2 SASEGT. DNA for the CDR3: TGTGCCAGCAGTGAAGAGGCTACCCTCTCCTACGAGCAGTACTTC. Encoded protein: CASSEEATLSYEQYF.

This clonotype was found many times. CDR3 DNA: TGCAGTGTGACTAGCGGTGACATCAATGAGCAGTTCTTC. It is translated as CSVTSGDINEQFF. The chain links TRBV20-1 to TRBJ2-1, with TRBD2 matching 9 bases. CDR3 length: 13 residues. V gave up 7 bases and J gave up 6 bases; unmatched junction bases: 7. Per germline, CDR1 DFQATT and CDR2 SNEGSKA (reference sequence).

This clonotype was observed many times. This rearrangement joins TRBV20-1 to TRBJ2-2; D is ambiguous. Germline V gene lookup returns CDR1 DFQATT and CDR2 SNEGSKA (reference sequence). The CDR3 extends over 13 amino acids. The V and J ends lost 4 bases and 4 bases respectively, with 10 bases between them. DNA of the CDR3: TGCAGTGCTAAGCCCAGGAGCACCGGGGAGCTGTTTTTT. Translated: CSAKPRSTGELFF.

This clonotype has at least ten counts. The chain has TRBV27 and TRBJ2-2, with 7 bases fitting TRBD2. CDR1 and CDR2 (germline): MNHEY, SMNVEV (reference sequence). The CDR3 loop spans 12 amino acids. The junction had 1 base not matched to a gene; V was cut back by 6 bases and J by 6 bases. The CDR3 sequence: CASSGLAGELFF. For the CDR3, the DNA is TGTGCCAGCAGCGGACTAGCCGGGGAGCTGTTTTTT.

This clonotype was recorded many times. J is TRBJ1-5 and V is TRBV9; tentatively, D is TRBD1 (5 bases). The CDR3 totals 15 residues. The germline CDR1 and CDR2 sequences are SGDLS and YYNGEE. The V and J ends lost 4 bases and 5 bases respectively, with 16 bases between them. CDR3 loop: CASSTPGRWDQPQHF. Here the CDR3 DNA reads TGTGCCAGCAGCACCCCGGGACGGTGGGATCAGCCCCAGCATTTT.

This clonotype was observed a handful of times. The chain joins TRBV3-1 to TRBJ2-4, with a weak D call TRBD2 (6 bases). Germline lookup yields CDR1 LGHDT and CDR2 YNNKEL (reference sequence). The CDR3 consists of 16 residues. Trimming removed 1 base from V and 7 bases from J, with 17 bases in between. The CDR3 nucleotides read TGTGCCAGCAGCCAAGTAGCGGATGGGGCGCCTAACATTCAGTACTTC. The encoded protein is CASSQVADGAPNIQYF. The full variable domain, completed using reference TRBV3-1 and TRBJ2-4, is DTAVSQTPKYLVTQMGNDKSIKCEQNLGHDTMYWYKQDSKKFLKIMFSYNNKELIINETVPNRFSPKSPDKAHLNLHINSLELGDSAVYFCASSQVADGAPNIQYFGAGTRLSVL.

This clonotype occurred a few times. This chain links TRBV5-6 with TRBJ1-1; D remains ambiguous. V was cut by 2 bases and J by 3 bases, with 8 bases left in between. Per the germline V gene, CDR1 is SGHDT and CDR2 is YYEEEE. There are 13 residues in the CDR3. This CDR3 reads CASSFQEYTEAFF. The DNA for the CDR3 is TGTGCCAGCAGCTTCCAGGAGTACACTGAAGCTTTCTTT. Looking up the rest from reference TRBV5-6 and TRBJ1-1 gives the full variable domain: DAGVTQSPTHLIKTRGQQVTLRCSPKSGHDTVSWYQQALGQGPQFIFQYYEEEERQRGNFPDRFSGHQFPNYSSELNVNALLLGDSALYLCASSFQEYTEAFFGQGTRLTVV.